This T cell receptor (beta chain) was captured by sequencing in a study of T-cell memory formation after mild COVID-19. With regard to this clonotype: The antigen is unknown.

Broader study findings: The pre-infection memory compartment contained some responding clones, suggesting cross-reactive memory joined.

CDR1 and CDR2 (germline): SNHLY, FYNNEI. Trimming removed 6 bases at V and 4 bases at J, with 15 bases between. This CDR3 is built from 15 residues. TCRdb fed the 5' RACE reads into MiXCR, producing one record per CDR3 protein. The table includes 200,000 to 250,000 distinct CDR3 sequences, 15% detected once. The V call is TRBV2, the J call TRBJ2-2; the D gene is possibly TRBD1 (5 bases). The sample consisted of PBMCs or a T cell subset sorted from them (not recorded which). The source of this sequence is an adult woman who had mild COVID-19 (a few samples of this study predate the infection). Cell type and time point are not known. DNA of the CDR3: TGTGCCAGCAGACAGGACGTAACTACCACCGGGGAGCTGTTTTTT. It codes for CASRQDVTTTGELFF.